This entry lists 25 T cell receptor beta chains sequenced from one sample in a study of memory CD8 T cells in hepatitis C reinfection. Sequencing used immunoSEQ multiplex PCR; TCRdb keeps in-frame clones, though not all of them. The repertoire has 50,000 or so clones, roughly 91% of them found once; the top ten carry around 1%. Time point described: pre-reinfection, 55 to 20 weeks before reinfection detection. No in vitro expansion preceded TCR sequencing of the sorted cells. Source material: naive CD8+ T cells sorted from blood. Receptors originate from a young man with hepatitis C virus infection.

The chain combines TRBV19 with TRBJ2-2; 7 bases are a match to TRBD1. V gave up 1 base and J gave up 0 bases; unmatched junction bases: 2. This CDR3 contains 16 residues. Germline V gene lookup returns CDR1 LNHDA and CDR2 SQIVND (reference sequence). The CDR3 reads CASSIAGTANTGELFF. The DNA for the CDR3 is TGTGCCAGTAGTATAGCCGGGACAGCGAACACCGGGGAGCTGTTTTTT.

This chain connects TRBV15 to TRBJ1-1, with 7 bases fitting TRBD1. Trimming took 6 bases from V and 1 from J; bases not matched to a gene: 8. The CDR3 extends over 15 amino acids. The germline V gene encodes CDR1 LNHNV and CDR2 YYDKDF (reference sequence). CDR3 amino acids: CATSPRTGANTEAFF. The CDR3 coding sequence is TGTGCCACCAGTCCTAGGACAGGAGCGAACACTGAAGCTTTCTTT.

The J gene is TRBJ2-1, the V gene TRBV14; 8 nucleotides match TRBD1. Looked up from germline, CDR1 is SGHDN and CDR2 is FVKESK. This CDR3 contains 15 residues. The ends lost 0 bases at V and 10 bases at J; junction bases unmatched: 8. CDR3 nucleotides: TGTGCCAGCAGCCAAGATTTGCAGGGGGCGAAGGAGCAGTTCTTC. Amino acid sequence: CASSQDLQGAKEQFF.

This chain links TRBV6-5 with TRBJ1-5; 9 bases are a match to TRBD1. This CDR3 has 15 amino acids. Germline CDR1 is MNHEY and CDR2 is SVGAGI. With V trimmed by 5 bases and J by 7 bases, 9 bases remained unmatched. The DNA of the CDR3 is TGTGCCAGCAGTATAGACAGGGGGGATGGGCAGCCCCAGCATTTT. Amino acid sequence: CASSIDRGDGQPQHF.

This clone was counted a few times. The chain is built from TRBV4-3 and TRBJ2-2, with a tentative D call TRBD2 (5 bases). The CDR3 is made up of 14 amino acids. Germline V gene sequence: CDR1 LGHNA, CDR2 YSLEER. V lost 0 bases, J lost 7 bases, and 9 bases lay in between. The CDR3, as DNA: TGCGCCAGCAGCCAAGATTATCGGGGCGGGGAGCTGTTTTTT. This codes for CASSQDYRGGELFF.

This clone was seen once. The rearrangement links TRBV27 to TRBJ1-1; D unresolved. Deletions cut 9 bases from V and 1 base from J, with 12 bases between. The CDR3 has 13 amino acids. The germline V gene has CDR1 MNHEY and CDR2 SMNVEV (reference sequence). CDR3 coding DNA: TGTGCCAGTTCTAACGCCGGGAACACTGAAGCTTTCTTT. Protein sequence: CASSNAGNTEAFF.

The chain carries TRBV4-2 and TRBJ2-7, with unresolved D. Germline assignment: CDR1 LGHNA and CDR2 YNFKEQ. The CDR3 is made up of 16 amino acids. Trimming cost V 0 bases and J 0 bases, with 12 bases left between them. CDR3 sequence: CASSQDPDPSSYEQYF. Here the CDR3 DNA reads TGTGCCAGCAGCCAAGATCCAGACCCTAGCTCCTACGAGCAGTACTTC.

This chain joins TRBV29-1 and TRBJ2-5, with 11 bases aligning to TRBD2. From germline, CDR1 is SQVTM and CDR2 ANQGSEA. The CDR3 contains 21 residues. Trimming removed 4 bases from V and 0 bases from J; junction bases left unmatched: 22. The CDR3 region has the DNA TGCAGCGTTGGGGGTGACAGGGATAGAACTAGCGGGGGCCGGTACCAAGAGACCCAGTACTTC. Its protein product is CSVGGDRDRTSGGRYQETQYF.

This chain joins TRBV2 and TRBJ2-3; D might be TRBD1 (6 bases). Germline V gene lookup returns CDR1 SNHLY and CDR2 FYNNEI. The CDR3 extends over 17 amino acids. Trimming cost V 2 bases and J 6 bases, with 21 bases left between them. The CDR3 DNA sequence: TGTGCCAGCAGTGAATCTTGGGCAGGGGCCCTCGGGGATACGCAGTATTTT. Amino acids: CASSESWAGALGDTQYF.

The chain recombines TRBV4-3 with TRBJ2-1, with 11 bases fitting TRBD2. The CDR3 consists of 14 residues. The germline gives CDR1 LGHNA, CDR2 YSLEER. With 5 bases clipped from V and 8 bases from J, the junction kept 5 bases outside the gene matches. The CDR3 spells CASSVGLAADEQFF. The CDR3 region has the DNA TGCGCCAGCAGCGTGGGACTAGCGGCCGATGAGCAGTTCTTC.

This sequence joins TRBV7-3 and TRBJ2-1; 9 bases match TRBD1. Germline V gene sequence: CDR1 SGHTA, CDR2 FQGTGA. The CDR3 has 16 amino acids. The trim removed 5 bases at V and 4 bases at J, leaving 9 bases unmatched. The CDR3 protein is CASSIIPGTGYNEQFF. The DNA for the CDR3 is TGTGCCAGCAGCATAATACCCGGGACAGGGTACAATGAGCAGTTCTTC. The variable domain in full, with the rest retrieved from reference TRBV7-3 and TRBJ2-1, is GAGVSQTPSNKVTEKGKYVELRCDPISGHTALYWYRQSLGQGPEFLIYFQGTGAADDSGLPNDRFFAVRPEGSVSTLKIQRTERGDSAVYLCASSIIPGTGYNEQFFGPGTRLTVL.

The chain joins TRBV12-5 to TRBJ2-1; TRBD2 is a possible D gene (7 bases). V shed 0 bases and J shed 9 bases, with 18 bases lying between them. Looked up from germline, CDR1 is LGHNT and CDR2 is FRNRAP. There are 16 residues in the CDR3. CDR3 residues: CASGLVVAGAPREQFF. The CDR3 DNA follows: TGTGCTAGTGGTTTGGTAGTGGCGGGGGCCCCCCGTGAGCAGTTCTTC.

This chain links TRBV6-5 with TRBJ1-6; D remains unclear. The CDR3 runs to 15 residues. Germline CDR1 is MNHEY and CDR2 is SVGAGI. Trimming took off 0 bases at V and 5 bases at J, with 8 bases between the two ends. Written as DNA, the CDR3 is TGTGCCAGCAGTTACTCGACGGAGAATAATTCACCCCTCCACTTT. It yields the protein CASSYSTENNSPLHF.

The CDR3 DNA sequence: TGTGCCATCAGTGAGACCGGGACAGGTTATCAGCCCCAGCATTTT. Its translation is CAISETGTGYQPQHF. The chain joins TRBV10-3 to TRBJ1-5, with 8 bases identical to TRBD1. V was pared by 2 bases and J by 5 bases, with 5 bases of the junction left unmatched. The germline V gene has CDR1 ENHRY and CDR2 SYGVKD. The CDR3 runs 15 residues.

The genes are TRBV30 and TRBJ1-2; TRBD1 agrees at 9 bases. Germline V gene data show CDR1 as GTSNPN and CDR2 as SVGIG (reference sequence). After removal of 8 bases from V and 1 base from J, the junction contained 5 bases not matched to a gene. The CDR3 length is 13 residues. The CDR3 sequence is CAGDRDDNYGYTF. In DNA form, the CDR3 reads TGTGCCGGGGACAGGGACGATAACTATGGCTACACCTTC.

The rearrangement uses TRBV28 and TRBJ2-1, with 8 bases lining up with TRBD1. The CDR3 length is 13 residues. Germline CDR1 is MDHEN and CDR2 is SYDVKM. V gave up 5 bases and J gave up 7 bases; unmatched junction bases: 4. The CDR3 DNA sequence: TGTGCCAGCAGTCAGGGGGCCTCGAATGAGCAGTTCTTC. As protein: CASSQGASNEQFF.

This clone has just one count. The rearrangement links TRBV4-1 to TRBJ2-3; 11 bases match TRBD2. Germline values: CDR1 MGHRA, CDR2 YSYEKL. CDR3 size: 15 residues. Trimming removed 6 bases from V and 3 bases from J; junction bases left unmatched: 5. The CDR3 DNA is TGCGCCAGCAGTACTCCTAGCGGGGGGACAGATACGCAGTATTTT. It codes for CASSTPSGGTDTQYF.

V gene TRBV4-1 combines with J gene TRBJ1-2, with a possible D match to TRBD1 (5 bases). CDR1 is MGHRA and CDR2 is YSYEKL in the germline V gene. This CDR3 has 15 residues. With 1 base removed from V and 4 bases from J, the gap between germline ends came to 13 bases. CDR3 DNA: TGCGCCAGCAGCCAAGTCAGGGATTCACCCTATGGCTACACCTTC. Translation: CASSQVRDSPYGYTF.

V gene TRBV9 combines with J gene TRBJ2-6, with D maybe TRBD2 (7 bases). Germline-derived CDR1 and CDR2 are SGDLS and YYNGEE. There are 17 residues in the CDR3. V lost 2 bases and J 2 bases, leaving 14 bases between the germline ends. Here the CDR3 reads CASSVSGGGTGANVLTF. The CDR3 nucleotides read TGTGCCAGCAGCGTCTCGGGCGGGGGCACTGGGGCCAACGTCCTGACTTTC.

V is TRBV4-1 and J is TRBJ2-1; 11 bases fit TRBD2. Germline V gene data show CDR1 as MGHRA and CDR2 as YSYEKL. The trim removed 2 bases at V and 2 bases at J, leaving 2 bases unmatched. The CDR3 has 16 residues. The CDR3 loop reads CASSQLLAGAYNEQFF. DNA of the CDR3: TGCGCCAGCAGCCAATTACTAGCGGGGGCCTACAATGAGCAGTTCTTC.

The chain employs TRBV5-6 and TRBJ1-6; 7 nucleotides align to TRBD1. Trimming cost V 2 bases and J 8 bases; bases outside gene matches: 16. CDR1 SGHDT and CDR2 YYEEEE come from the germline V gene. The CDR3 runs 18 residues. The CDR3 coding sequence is TGTGCCAGCAGCTTCACAGGGGCGAGATTGGGTTTTTATTCACCCCTCCACTTT. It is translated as CASSFTGARLGFYSPLHF.

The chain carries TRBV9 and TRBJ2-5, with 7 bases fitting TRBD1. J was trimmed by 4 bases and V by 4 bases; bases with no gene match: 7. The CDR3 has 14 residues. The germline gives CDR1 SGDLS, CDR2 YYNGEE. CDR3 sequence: CASSFRTGVETQYF. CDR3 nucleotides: TGTGCCAGCAGCTTTCGGACAGGTGTAGAGACCCAGTACTTC.

For the CDR3, the DNA is TGTGCCACCAGCAGAGATAGACTAGCGGGGGGGGCTAATGAGCAGTTCTTC. Protein sequence: CATSRDRLAGGANEQFF. This sequence joins TRBV15 and TRBJ2-1, with 14 nucleotides matching TRBD2. Trimming at V came to 0 bases and at J to 7 bases, leaving 5 bases not matched to a gene. Germline V gives CDR1 LNHNV, CDR2 YYDKDF (reference sequence). The length of the CDR3 is 17 residues.

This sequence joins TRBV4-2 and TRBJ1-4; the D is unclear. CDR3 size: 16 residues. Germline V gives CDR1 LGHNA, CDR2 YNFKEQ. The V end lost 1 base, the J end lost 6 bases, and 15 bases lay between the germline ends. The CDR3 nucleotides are TGTGCCAGCAGCCAAGTGCAACGGGGTCACCATGAAAAACTGTTTTTT. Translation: CASSQVQRGHHEKLFF.

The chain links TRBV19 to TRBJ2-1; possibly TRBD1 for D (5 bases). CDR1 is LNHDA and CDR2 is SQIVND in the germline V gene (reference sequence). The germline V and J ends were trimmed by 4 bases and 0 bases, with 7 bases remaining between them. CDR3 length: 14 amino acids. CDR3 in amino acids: CASSKDNSYNEQFF. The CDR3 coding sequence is TGTGCCAGTAGTAAGGACAACTCCTACAATGAGCAGTTCTTC.